A single T cell receptor beta chain is shown here with its context. The entry originates in a study of blood T cell repertoires in COVID-19. Study-level background: From T cells, B-cell-depleted T cells, or PBMCs came the material, which was cDNA or gDNA.

In the authors' methods: Amplifying reference gene primers gave estimates of nucleated cell counts. Measured with immunoSEQ multiplex PCR; TCRdb has only the in-frame clones, and not every one. The DNA was the basis for D and trimming; V, J and clone size are from that table. The sample comprises 350,000 to 450,000 clones, over 75% of which are singletons, and less than 2% rests with the top ten. This CDR3 is 15 amino acids long. From germline, CDR1 is SGHRS and CDR2 YFSETQ. Trimming left V 3 bases short and J 4 bases short, with 17 bases between. The sequence derives from a woman aged 40 to 50 with COVID-19, enrolled during active disease. Sequences were obtained from peripheral blood. The V and J genes are TRBV5-1 and TRBJ2-7; TRBD1 might be the D (6 bases). CDR3 residues: CASSWNTGWEYEQYF. The CDR3 coding sequence is TGCGCCAGCAGCTGGAACACAGGGTGGGAGTACGAGCAGTACTTC.